What follows are 25 T cell receptor beta chains derived from one specimen sequenced in a study of blood T cell repertoires in COVID-19. Measured with immunoSEQ multiplex PCR; TCRdb has only the in-frame clones, and not every one. The sample records about 290,000 clones, 70% to 90% being singletons. The sequenced material came from peripheral blood. The source of these receptors is a woman between 45 and 65 years old with active or convalescent COVID-19.

This clone was found a few times. The rearrangement uses TRBV11-2 and TRBJ2-1; maybe TRBD2 (5 bases). The CDR3 spans 16 residues. Germline loops: CDR1 SGHAT, CDR2 FQNNGV. Trimming cost V 1 base and J 2 bases, with 12 bases left between them. The CDR3 bases are TGTGCCAGCAGCTTAGCATCCCTCGGGGCCTACAATGAGCAGTTCTTC. Its protein is CASSLASLGAYNEQFF.

On this clone: The sample has other DNA sequences that encode this CDR3 too. The chain uses TRBV30 and TRBJ1-5; the D is unclear. The germline CDR1 and CDR2 sequences are GTSNPN and SVGIG (reference sequence). V lost 0 bases to trimming and J lost 2 bases, with 5 bases between them. This CDR3 contains 13 residues. The CDR3 nucleotides read TGTGCCTGGAGTGTACGGGGCAATCAGCCCCAGCATTTT. It is translated as CAWSVRGNQPQHF.

This clone came up once. This sequence joins TRBV7-2 and TRBJ2-5; the match to TRBD2 covers 7 bases. The V segment lost 0 bases and the J segment 1 base; nucleotides outside the gene matches: 5. This CDR3 region has 16 residues. Germline V lookup: CDR1 SGHTA, CDR2 FQGNSA. The CDR3: CASSLAGTMSQETQYF. The DNA of the CDR3 is TGTGCCAGCAGCTTAGCTGGGACTATGAGCCAAGAGACCCAGTACTTC.

The rearrangement uses TRBV2 and TRBJ2-3; the match to TRBD2 covers 10 bases. Unmatched junction bases numbered 7, after V lost 2 bases and J lost 5 bases. In germline, CDR1 is SNHLY, CDR2 FYNNEI. The CDR3 contains 16 residues. CDR3 nucleotides: TGTGCCAGCAGTGAACAGAGCGGGAGGGCCGGAGATACGCAGTATTTT. Its translation: CASSEQSGRAGDTQYF.

The rearrangement links TRBV5-8 to TRBJ2-3, with D possibly being TRBD2 (6 bases). The germline V gene has CDR1 SGHTS and CDR2 YDEGEE. CDR3 size: 17 residues. Trimming removed 3 bases from V and 4 bases from J, with 21 bases in between. CDR3 bases: TGTGCCAGCAGCTGGGGACTGGGGTTGGGGAGCCCAGATACGCAGTATTTT. It codes for CASSWGLGLGSPDTQYF.

This clone has just a few counts. The CDR3 DNA reads as TGCAGCGTTGTTCCTAGCGGCCGCGAGCAGTACTTC. Its translation: CSVVPSGREQYF. This chain uses TRBV29-1 with TRBJ2-7; 7 bases map to TRBD2. Germline-derived CDR1 and CDR2 are SQVTM and ANQGSEA. CDR3 size: 12 residues. V dropped 4 bases and J dropped 6; count of bases not matched to a gene: 6.

The J gene is TRBJ1-1, the V gene TRBV5-5; 8 bases fit TRBD1. The CDR3 sequence is 16 residues long. The germline V gene has CDR1 SGHKS and CDR2 YYEKEE (reference sequence). Trimming took 1 base from V and 5 from J; bases not matched to a gene: 10. The CDR3 DNA reads as TGTGCCAGCAGCTTGAGTTTCGGACAGGGCGGGACTGAAGCTTTCTTT. Translated: CASSLSFGQGGTEAFF.

This clone was detected only a few times. The CDR3 here is CASSVERGQQFF. The CDR3 DNA follows: TGTGCCAGCAGCGTAGAGCGGGGGCAGCAGTTCTTC. The chain combines TRBV9 with TRBJ2-1; TRBD2 aligns across 8 bases. The germline V gene encodes CDR1 SGDLS and CDR2 YYNGEE. The ends lost 0 bases at V and 11 bases at J; junction bases unmatched: 1. The CDR3 has 12 residues.

This clone was observed a handful of times. The rearrangement links TRBV6-5 to TRBJ2-7; possibly TRBD1 for D (5 bases). The CDR3 has 14 amino acids. In germline, CDR1 is MNHEY, CDR2 SVGAGI. With 11 bases removed from V and 6 bases from J, the gap between germline ends came to 23 bases. CDR3 nucleotides: TGTGCCGTTCGCATCACTACCCAGGGTGTCGAGCAGTACTTC. The encoded protein is CAVRITTQGVEQYF.

V and J are TRBV14 and TRBJ2-1; TRBD2 aligns across 12 bases. The V and J ends lost 5 bases and 6 bases, in that order; junction bases with no gene match: 2. The CDR3 covers 14 residues. The germline V gene encodes CDR1 SGHDN and CDR2 FVKESK. The CDR3 protein is CASSSSGRANEQFF. CDR3 bases: TGTGCCAGCAGCTCTAGCGGGAGGGCCAATGAGCAGTTCTTC. The full variable domain, with the rest looked up from reference TRBV14 and TRBJ2-1, is EAGVTQFPSHSVIEKGQTVTLRCDPISGHDNLYWYRRVMGKEIKFLLHFVKESKQDESGMPNNRFLAERTGGTYSTLKVQPAELEDSGVYFCASSSSGRANEQFFGPGTRLTVL.

The CDR3 region has the DNA TGTGCCAGCGAGGCGGGCTACACCGGGGAGCTGTTTTTT. This gives the protein CASEAGYTGELFF. V gene TRBV3-1 (or the pseudogene TRBV3-2) combines with J gene TRBJ2-2; D may be TRBD2 (5 bases). V was pared by 8 bases and J by 3 bases, with 10 bases between. Looked up from germline, CDR1 is LGHDT and CDR2 is YNNKEL (reference sequence). This CDR3 comprises 13 residues.

The V gene is TRBV3-1 (or the pseudogene TRBV3-2), the J gene TRBJ2-3, with 12 bases fitting TRBD2. The CDR3 sequence is 17 residues long. V shed 4 bases, J shed 2 bases, and the junction held 7 bases outside the gene matches. CDR1 and CDR2 from the germline V gene are LGHDT and YNNKEL (reference sequence). The DNA for the CDR3 is TGTGCCAGCAGCCTTAGGCTAGCGGGAGGGAACACAGATACGCAGTATTTT. This encodes CASSLRLAGGNTDTQYF.

This chain uses TRBV7-6 with TRBJ1-1; no firm D call. The V end lost 5 bases, the J end lost 7 bases, and 8 bases lay between the germline ends. The CDR3 is 11 amino acids. Per germline, CDR1 SGHVS and CDR2 FNYEAQ. CDR3 protein: CASSREGEAFF. The DNA for the CDR3 is TGTGCCAGCAGCCGTGAGGGTGAAGCTTTCTTT.

This chain connects TRBV2 to TRBJ1-2; the D gene is possibly TRBD1 (6 bases). Germline V CDR1 and CDR2: SNHLY, FYNNEI. CDR3 length equals 11 residues. CDR3 DNA: TGTTTGTGGGGGCAGGGCTATGGCTACACCTTC. Its translation is CLWGQGYGYTF. Full variable domain (remainder filled in from reference TRBV2 and TRBJ1-2): EPEVTQTPSHQVTQMGQEVILRCVPISNHLYFYWYRQILGQKVEFLVSFYNNEISEKSEIFDDQFSVERPDGSNFTLKIRSTKLEDSAMYFCLWGQGYGYTFGSGTRLTVV.

V is TRBV10-3 and J is TRBJ2-3; 9 nucleotides align to TRBD2. V lost 1 base, J lost 9 bases, and 5 bases stayed unmatched. The CDR3 has 14 residues. CDR1 and CDR2 (germline): ENHRY, SYGVKD. In nucleotides, the CDR3 is TGTGCCATCAGTGAGTTGGTAGCGGGAGACACGCAGTATTTT. Translated, it gives CAISELVAGDTQYF.

The table lists this clone with a count of one. The rearrangement uses TRBV27 and TRBJ1-1; D is undetermined. CDR3 length: 14 amino acids. Germline V CDR1 and CDR2: MNHEY, SMNVEV (reference sequence). Trimming left V 3 bases short and J 0 bases short, with 8 bases between. The CDR3 reads CASSFSGMNTEAFF. The CDR3 nucleotides read TGTGCCAGCAGTTTCTCGGGGATGAACACTGAAGCTTTCTTT.

The rearrangement uses TRBV6-5 and TRBJ2-7; 8 nucleotides agree with TRBD1. The CDR3 spans 15 residues. V was clipped by 7 bases and J by 0 bases; unmatched bases: 8. Per germline, CDR1 MNHEY and CDR2 SVGAGI. The CDR3 coding sequence is TGTGCCAGCACGGGTGAGACAGGGGCCTCCTACGAGCAGTACTTC. Protein sequence: CASTGETGASYEQYF.

The chain links TRBV5-5 to TRBJ1-5, with 7 bases lining up with TRBD1. The V and J ends lost 1 base and 0 bases, in that order; junction bases with no gene match: 10. Germline CDR1 reads SGHKS; CDR2 reads YYEKEE (reference sequence). This CDR3 has 18 amino acids. CDR3 region: CASSLRAGGADSNQPQHF. Here the CDR3 DNA reads TGTGCCAGCAGCTTGCGGGCAGGGGGAGCAGATAGCAATCAGCCCCAGCATTTT.

This clone showed up just a few times. This chain's CDR3 is CSVDRADTGELFF. In DNA, the CDR3 is TGCAGCGTTGACAGGGCCGACACCGGGGAGCTGTTTTTT. V usage is TRBV29-1 and J usage is TRBJ2-2; TRBD1 is a possible D gene (5 bases). Germline CDR1 reads SQVTM; CDR2 reads ANQGSEA. Trimming left V 3 bases short and J 3 bases short, with 8 bases between. CDR3 length: 13 residues.

V and J are TRBV5-8 and TRBJ1-5, with unresolved D. The V gene's germline CDR1 is SGHTS and CDR2 YDEGEE. The CDR3 runs to 14 residues. Trimming took 4 bases from V and 1 from J, leaving 9 bases between them. CDR3 in DNA: TGTGCCAGCAGCCCTTACTCCAGCAATCAGCCCCAGCATTTT. Translating gives CASSPYSSNQPQHF.

The CDR3 DNA sequence: TGCGCCAGCAGCTCACCCTACAGGGGGCGGAATGAAGCTTTCTTT. The encoded protein is CASSSPYRGRNEAFF. This rearrangement joins TRBV5-1 to TRBJ1-1; TRBD1 agrees at 9 bases. This CDR3 region has 15 residues. V lost 3 bases to trimming and J lost 7 bases; unmatched junction nucleotides: 10. In germline, CDR1 is SGHRS, CDR2 YFSETQ.

The rearrangement uses TRBV10-3 and TRBJ2-7, with 7 bases identical to TRBD2. The CDR3 totals 14 residues. Germline lookup yields CDR1 ENHRY and CDR2 SYGVKD. The V and J ends lost 4 bases and 3 bases, in that order; junction bases with no gene match: 6. The CDR3 DNA sequence: TGTGCCATCAGTGGTCGCGGGGGAGGCTACGAGCAGTACTTC. Its protein product is CAISGRGGGYEQYF.

The chain has TRBV19 and TRBJ2-7; TRBD2 aligns across 7 bases. Germline V gene lookup returns CDR1 LNHDA and CDR2 SQIVND (reference sequence). The V gene end was trimmed by 1 base and the J gene end by 3 bases; junction bases not matched to a gene: 9. This CDR3 region has 16 residues. The CDR3 nucleotides are TGTGCCAGTAGTATAGCTCCCGGCGGGGGAGGCTACGAGCAGTACTTC. Encoded protein: CASSIAPGGGGYEQYF.

The V gene is TRBV9, the J gene TRBJ1-4; 7 bases map to TRBD1. V gave up 4 bases and J gave up 4 bases; unmatched junction bases: 7. This CDR3 comprises 15 residues. Germline V gene lookup returns CDR1 SGDLS and CDR2 YYNGEE. CDR3: CASSFRDSNNEKLFF. DNA of the CDR3: TGTGCCAGCAGCTTCAGGGACAGTAATAATGAAAAACTGTTTTTT.

This chain links TRBV6-4 with TRBJ1-2; 8 nucleotides align to TRBD1. CDR3 length equals 15 residues. Germline assignment: CDR1 MRHNA and CDR2 SNTAGT. Trimming removed 4 bases from V and 4 bases from J; junction bases left unmatched: 8. The CDR3 here is CASSAQTGVGYGYTF. CDR3 sequence (DNA): TGTGCCAGCAGTGCCCAGACAGGGGTGGGCTATGGCTACACCTTC.